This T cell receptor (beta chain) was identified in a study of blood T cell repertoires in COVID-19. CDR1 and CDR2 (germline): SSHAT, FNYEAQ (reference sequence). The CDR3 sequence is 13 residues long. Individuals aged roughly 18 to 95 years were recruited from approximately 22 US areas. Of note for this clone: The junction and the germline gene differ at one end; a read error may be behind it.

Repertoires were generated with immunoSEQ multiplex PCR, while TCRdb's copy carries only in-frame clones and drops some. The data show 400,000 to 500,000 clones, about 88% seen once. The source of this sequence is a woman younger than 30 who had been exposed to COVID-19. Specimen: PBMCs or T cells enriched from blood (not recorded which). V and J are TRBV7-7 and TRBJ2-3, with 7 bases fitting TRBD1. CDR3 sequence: CASSLTGADTQYF. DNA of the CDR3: TGTGCTAGCAGCTTAACAGGGGCAGATACGCAGTATTTT.